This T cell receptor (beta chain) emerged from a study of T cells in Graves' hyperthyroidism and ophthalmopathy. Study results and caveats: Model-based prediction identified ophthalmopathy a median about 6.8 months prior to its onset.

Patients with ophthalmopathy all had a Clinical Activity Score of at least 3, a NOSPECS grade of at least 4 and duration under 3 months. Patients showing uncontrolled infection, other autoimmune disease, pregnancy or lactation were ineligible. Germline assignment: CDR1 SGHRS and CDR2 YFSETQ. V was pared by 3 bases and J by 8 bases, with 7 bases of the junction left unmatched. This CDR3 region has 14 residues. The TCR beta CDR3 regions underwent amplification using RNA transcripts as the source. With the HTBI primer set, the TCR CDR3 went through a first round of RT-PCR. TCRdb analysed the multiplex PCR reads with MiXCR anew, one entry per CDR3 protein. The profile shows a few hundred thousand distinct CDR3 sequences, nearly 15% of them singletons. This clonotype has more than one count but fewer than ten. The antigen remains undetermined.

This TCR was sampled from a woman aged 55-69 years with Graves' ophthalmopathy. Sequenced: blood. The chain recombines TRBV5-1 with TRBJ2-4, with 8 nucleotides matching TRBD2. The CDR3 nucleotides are TGCGCCAGCAGCTCGTTAGCGGGAAGGGACATTCAGTACTTC. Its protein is CASSSLAGRDIQYF.